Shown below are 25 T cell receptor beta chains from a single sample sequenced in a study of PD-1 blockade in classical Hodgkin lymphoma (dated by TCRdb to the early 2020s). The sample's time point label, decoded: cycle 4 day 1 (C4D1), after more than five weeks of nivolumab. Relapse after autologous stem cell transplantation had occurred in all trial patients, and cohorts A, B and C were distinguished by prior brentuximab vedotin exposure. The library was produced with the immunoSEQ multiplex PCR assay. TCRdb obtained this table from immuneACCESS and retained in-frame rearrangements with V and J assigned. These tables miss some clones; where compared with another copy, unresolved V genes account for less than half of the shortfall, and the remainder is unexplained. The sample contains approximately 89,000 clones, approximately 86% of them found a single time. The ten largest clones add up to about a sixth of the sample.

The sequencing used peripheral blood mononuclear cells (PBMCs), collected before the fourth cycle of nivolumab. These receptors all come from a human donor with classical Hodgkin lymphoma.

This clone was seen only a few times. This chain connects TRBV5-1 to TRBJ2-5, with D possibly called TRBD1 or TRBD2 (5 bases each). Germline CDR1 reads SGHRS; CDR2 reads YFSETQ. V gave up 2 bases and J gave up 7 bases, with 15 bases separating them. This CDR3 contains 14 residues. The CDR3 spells CASSFTGTSGTQYF. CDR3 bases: TGCGCCAGCAGCTTTACCGGGACGTCGGGGACCCAGTACTTC.

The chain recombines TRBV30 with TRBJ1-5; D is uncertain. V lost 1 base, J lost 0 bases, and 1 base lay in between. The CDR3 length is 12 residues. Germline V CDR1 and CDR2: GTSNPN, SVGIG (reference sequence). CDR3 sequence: CAWSDSNQPQHF. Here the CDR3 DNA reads TGTGCCTGGAGTGATAGCAATCAGCCCCAGCATTTT.

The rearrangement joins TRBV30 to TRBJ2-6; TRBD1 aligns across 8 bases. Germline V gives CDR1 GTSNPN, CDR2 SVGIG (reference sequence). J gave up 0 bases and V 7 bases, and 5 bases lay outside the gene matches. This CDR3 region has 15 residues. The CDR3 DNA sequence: TGTGCCTCGACAGGGGCCCACTCTGGGGCCAACGTCCTGACTTTC. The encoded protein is CASTGAHSGANVLTF. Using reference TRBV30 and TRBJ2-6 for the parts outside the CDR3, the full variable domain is SQTIHQWPATLVQPVGSPLSLECTVEGTSNPNLYWYRQAAGRGLQLLFYSVGIGQISSEVPQNLSASRPQDRQFILSSKKLLLSDSGFYLCASTGAHSGANVLTFGAGSRLTVL.

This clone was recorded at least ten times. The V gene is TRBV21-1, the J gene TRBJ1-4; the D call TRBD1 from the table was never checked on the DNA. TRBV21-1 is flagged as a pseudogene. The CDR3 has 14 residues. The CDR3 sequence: CASSLRGPHEKLFF. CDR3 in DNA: TGTGCCAGCAGCCTGAGGGGGCCCCATGAAAAACTGTTTTTT.

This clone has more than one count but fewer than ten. The CDR3 bases are TGTGCCGGACCTAAAAGGATACCTTATGGCTACACCTTC. Its translation: CAGPKRIPYGYTF. This chain uses TRBV30 with TRBJ1-2; D uncertain. V was pared by 8 bases and J by 5 bases, with 18 bases between. The CDR3 has 13 residues. Germline loops: CDR1 GTSNPN, CDR2 SVGIG (reference sequence).

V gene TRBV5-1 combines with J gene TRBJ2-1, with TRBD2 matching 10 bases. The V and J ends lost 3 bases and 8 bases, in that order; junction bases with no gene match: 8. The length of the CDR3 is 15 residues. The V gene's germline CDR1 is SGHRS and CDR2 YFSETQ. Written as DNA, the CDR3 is TGCGCCAGCAGCTCGGGGTTAGCGGGAGGTGATGAGCAGTTCTTC. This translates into CASSSGLAGGDEQFF.

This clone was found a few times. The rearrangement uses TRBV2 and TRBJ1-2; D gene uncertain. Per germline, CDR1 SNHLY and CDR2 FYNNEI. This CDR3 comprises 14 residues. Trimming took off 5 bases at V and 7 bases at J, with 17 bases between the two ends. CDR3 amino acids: CASSSGFSTGGYTF. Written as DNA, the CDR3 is TGTGCCAGCAGTTCGGGATTCTCTACGGGTGGCTACACCTTC.

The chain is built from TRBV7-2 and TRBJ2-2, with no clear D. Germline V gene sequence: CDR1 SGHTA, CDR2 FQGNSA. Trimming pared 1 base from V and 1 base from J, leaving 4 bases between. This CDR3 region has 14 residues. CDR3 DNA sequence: TGTGCCAGCAGCTTAGACGGGAACACCGGGGAGCTGTTTTTT. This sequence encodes CASSLDGNTGELFF.

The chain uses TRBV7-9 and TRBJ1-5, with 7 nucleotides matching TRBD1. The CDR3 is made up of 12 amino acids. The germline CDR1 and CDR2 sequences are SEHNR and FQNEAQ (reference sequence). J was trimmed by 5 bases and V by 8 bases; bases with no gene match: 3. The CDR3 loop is CASGTADQPQHF. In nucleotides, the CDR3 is TGTGCCAGCGGGACAGCGGATCAGCCCCAGCATTTT.

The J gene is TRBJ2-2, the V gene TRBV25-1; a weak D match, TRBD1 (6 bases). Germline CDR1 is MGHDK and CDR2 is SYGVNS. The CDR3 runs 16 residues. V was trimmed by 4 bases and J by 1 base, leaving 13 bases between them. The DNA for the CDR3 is TGTGCCAGCAGTGTCCAAGGGGGAATGAACACCGGGGAGCTGTTTTTT. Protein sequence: CASSVQGGMNTGELFF. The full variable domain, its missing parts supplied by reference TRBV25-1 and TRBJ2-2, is EADIYQTPRYLVIGTGKKITLECSQTMGHDKMYWYQQDPGMELHLIHYSYGVNSTEKGDLSSESTVSRIRTEHFPLTLESARPSHTSQYLCASSVQGGMNTGELFFGEGSRLTVL.

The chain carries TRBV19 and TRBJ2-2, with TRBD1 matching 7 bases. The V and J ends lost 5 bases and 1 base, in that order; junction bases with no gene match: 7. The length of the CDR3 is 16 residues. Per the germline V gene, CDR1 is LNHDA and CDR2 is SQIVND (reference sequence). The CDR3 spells CASSPGTVRNTGELFF. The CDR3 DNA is TGTGCCAGTAGTCCGGGGACAGTAAGGAACACCGGGGAGCTGTTTTTT.

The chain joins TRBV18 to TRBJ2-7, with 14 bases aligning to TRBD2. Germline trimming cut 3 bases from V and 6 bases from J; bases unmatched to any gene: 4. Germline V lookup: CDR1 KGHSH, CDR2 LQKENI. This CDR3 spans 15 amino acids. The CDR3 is CASSPSTSGRGEQYF. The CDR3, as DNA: TGTGCCAGCTCACCCTCGACTAGCGGGAGGGGCGAGCAGTACTTC.

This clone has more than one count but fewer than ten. The CDR3 DNA follows: TGTGCCAGGGAGCCCCGGGACAGTCTCTACGAGCAGTACTTC. It translates to CAREPRDSLYEQYF. The chain recombines TRBV27 with TRBJ2-7; 7 nucleotides line up with TRBD1. This CDR3 spans 14 amino acids. Germline CDR1 reads MNHEY; CDR2 reads SMNVEV (reference sequence). V gave up 9 bases and J gave up 3 bases; unmatched junction bases: 11.

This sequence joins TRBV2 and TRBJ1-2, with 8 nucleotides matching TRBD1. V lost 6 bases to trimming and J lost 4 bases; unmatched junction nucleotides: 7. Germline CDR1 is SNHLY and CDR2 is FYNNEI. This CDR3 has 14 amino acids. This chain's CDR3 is CASRMTGEVYGYTF. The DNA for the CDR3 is TGTGCCAGCAGGATGACAGGGGAAGTCTATGGCTACACCTTC.

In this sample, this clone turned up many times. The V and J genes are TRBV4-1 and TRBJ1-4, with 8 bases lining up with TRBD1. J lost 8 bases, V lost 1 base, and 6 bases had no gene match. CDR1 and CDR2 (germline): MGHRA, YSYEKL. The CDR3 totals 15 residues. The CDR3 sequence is CASSQVGTGPEKLFF. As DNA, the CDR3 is TGCGCCAGCAGCCAAGTCGGGACAGGCCCAGAAAAACTGTTTTTT.

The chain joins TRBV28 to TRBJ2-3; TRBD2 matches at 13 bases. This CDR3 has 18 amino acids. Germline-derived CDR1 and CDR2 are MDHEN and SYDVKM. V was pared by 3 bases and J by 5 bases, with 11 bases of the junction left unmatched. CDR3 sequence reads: CASSFPRGLAGLKDTQYF. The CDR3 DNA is TGTGCCAGCAGTTTCCCTCGGGGACTAGCGGGACTAAAAGATACGCAGTATTTT.

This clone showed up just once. The CDR3 bases are TGTGCCAGCAGCCCACCGGTGGGGGACAGGGGAGCCTATGGCTACACCTTC. Its translation: CASSPPVGDRGAYGYTF. This chain joins TRBV28 and TRBJ1-2; 10 nucleotides line up with TRBD1. Per the germline V gene, CDR1 is MDHEN and CDR2 is SYDVKM. After removal of 6 bases from V and 4 bases from J, the junction contained 14 bases not matched to a gene. The CDR3 contains 17 residues.

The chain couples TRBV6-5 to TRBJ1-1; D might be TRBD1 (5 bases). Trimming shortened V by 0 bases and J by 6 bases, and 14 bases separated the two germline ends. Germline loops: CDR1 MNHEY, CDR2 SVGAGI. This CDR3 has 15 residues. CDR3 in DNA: TGTGCCAGCAGTTACTCGGGGGTCTTGGGGTCTGAAGCTTTCTTT. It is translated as CASSYSGVLGSEAFF.

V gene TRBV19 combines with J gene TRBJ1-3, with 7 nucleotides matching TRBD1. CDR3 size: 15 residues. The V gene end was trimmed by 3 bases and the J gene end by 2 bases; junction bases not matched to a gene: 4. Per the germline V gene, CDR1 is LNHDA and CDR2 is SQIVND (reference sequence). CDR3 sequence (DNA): TGTGCCAGTAGTATTGGCGACAGGGCTGGAAACACCATATATTTT. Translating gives CASSIGDRAGNTIYF.

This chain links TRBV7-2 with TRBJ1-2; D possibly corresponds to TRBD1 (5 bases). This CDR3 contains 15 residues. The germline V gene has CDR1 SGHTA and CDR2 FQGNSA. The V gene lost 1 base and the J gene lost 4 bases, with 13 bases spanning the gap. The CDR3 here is CASSLVTFGTYGYTF. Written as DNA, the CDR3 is TGTGCCAGCAGCTTAGTCACATTCGGGACCTATGGCTACACCTTC.

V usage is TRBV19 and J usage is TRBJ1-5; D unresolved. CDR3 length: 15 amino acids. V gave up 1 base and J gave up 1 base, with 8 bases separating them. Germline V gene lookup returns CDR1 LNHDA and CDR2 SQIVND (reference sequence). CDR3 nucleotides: TGTGCCAGTAGTATAGTGCAGGAAAGCAATCAGCCCCAGCATTTT. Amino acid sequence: CASSIVQESNQPQHF. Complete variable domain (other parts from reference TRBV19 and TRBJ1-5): DGGITQSPKYLFRKEGQNVTLSCEQNLNHDAMYWYRQDPGQGLRLIYYSQIVNDFQKGDIAEGYSVSREKKESFPLTVTSAQKNPTAFYLCASSIVQESNQPQHFGDGTRLSIL.

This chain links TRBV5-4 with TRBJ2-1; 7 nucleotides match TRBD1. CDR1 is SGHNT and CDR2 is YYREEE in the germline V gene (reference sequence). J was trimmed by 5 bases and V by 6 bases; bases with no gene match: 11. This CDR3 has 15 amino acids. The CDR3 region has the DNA TGTGCCAGCATGCAGACAGGGAGAGGGAACAATGAGCAGTTCTTC. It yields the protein CASMQTGRGNNEQFF. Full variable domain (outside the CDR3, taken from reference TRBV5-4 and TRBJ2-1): ETGVTQSPTHLIKTRGQQVTLRCSSQSGHNTVSWYQQALGQGPQFIFQYYREEENGRGNFPPRFSGLQFPNYSSELNVNALELDDSALYLCASMQTGRGNNEQFFGPGTRLTVL.

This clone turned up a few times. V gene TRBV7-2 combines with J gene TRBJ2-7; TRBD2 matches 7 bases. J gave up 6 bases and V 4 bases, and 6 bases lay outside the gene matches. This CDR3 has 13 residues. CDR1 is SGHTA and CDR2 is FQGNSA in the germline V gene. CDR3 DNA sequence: TGTGCCAGCAGCTCAAGACTAGCAGGCGAGCAGTACTTC. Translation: CASSSRLAGEQYF.

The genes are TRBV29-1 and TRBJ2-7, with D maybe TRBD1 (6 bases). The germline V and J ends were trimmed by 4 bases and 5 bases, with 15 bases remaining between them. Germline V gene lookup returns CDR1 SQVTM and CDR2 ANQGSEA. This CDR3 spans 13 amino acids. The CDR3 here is CSVVKQGSHEQYF. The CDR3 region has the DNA TGCAGCGTTGTAAAACAGGGAAGTCACGAGCAGTACTTC.

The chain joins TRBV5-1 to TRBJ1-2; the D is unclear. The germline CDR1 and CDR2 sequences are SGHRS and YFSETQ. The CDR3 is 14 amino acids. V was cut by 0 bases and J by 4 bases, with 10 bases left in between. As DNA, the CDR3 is TGCGCCAGCAGCTTGGAAGGCTCACCCTATGGCTACACCTTC. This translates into CASSLEGSPYGYTF.